The 7 T cell receptor beta chains below all came from one sample that was sequenced in a study of OX40 agonist ivuxolimab in advanced cancers. The protocol was immunoSEQ multiplex PCR, while the TCRdb copy is restricted to in-frame clones and leaves out a portion. Here the sample spans around 2,200 clones, about four fifths being singletons. Sequenced here: CD4+ or CD8+ T cells sorted from blood, sampled in a trial of the OX40 agonist ivuxolimab. The receptor set was obtained from an adult with an advanced solid tumor such as melanoma, head and neck, liver or kidney cancer.

V gene TRBV5-5 combines with J gene TRBJ2-3; 11 positions agree with TRBD2. V lost 9 bases, J lost 5 bases, and 8 bases stayed unmatched. Germline V gene data show CDR1 as SGHKS and CDR2 as YYEKEE (reference sequence). CDR3 length: 14 residues. CDR3 in DNA: TGTGCCACCGATAGCGGGGGGGCCGGAGATACGCAGTATTTT. It translates to CATDSGGAGDTQYF.

The chain uses TRBV7-4 and TRBJ1-2; no clear D gene. V lost 5 bases and J 3 bases, leaving 22 bases between the germline ends. This CDR3 spans 17 amino acids. Germline CDR1 is SGHVT and CDR2 is SQSDAQ. The CDR3 bases are TGTGCCAGCAGCCCATCCGGCCGGTTCCCTTCCTACTATGGCTACACCTTC. It encodes CASSPSGRFPSYYGYTF.

This chain connects TRBV7-2 to TRBJ2-1; 8 nucleotides align to TRBD2. This CDR3 has 14 amino acids. Germline lookup yields CDR1 SGHTA and CDR2 FQGNSA. The CDR3 is CLVLAGGSYNEQFF. CDR3 sequence (DNA): TGTCTGGTTTTGGCGGGAGGCTCCTACAATGAGCAGTTCTTC.

Only a few counts were recorded for this clone. This CDR3 is also generated by other DNA sequences in the sample. The chain links TRBV7-9 to TRBJ2-7; D remains unclear. Trimming cost V 1 base and J 1 base, with 2 bases left between them. The germline V gene encodes CDR1 SEHNR and CDR2 FQNEAQ (reference sequence). The CDR3 is made up of 12 amino acids. CDR3 region: CASSLGSYEQYF. CDR3 DNA: TGTGCCAGCAGCTTAGGGTCCTACGAGCAGTACTTC.

This chain connects TRBV6-1 to TRBJ2-2; no firm D call. The V and J ends lost 6 bases and 3 bases respectively, with 11 bases between them. The CDR3 contains 14 residues. Germline V gene lookup returns CDR1 MNHNS and CDR2 SASEGT. CDR3 DNA sequence: TGTGCCAGCAGAGAAAACCCGGACACCGGGGAGCTGTTTTTT. Translating gives CASRENPDTGELFF.

The chain combines TRBV19 with TRBJ1-1, with TRBD1 identical over 9 bases. The CDR3 totals 14 residues. The V gene end was trimmed by 9 bases and the J gene end by 1 base; junction bases not matched to a gene: 6. Germline CDR1 LNHDA, CDR2 SQIVND (reference sequence). CDR3 sequence reads: CASAYRGRNTEAFF. CDR3 DNA: TGTGCCAGCGCCTACAGGGGGCGGAACACTGAAGCTTTCTTT.

This clone was picked up one time. The chain combines TRBV7-2 with TRBJ1-3, with D unresolved. Trimming cost V 2 bases and J 0 bases, with 11 bases left between them. This CDR3 has 16 residues. CDR1 and CDR2 from the germline V gene are SGHTA and FQGNSA. CDR3 nucleotide sequence: TGTGCCAGCAGCTTAAACGTCCATGTCTCTGGAAACACCATATATTTT. Encoded protein: CASSLNVHVSGNTIYF. Drawing the rest from reference TRBV7-2 and TRBJ1-3, the complete variable domain is GAGVSQSPSNKVTEKGKDVELRCDPISGHTALYWYRQSLGQGLEFLIYFQGNSAPDKSGLPSDRFSAERTGGSVSTLTIQRTQQEDSAVYLCASSLNVHVSGNTIYFGEGSWLTVV.